These 12 T cell receptor beta chains came from one sample sequenced in a study of shared clonotypes between healthy human individuals. Measured with immunoSEQ multiplex PCR; TCRdb has only the in-frame clones, and not every one. This sample carries fewer than 650,000 clones, 76% of them seen once, and the ten largest clones take 13%. The specimen sequenced was PBMCs. The receptors originated from a woman aged 40 to 50 in good health. Some clones in this sample may be carry-over from other donors' samples.

The CDR3 bases are TGCGCCAGCAGCTTAAATCTAGCGGGAGGCGCCTACGAGCAGTACTTC. Its translation is CASSLNLAGGAYEQYF. The chain recombines TRBV5-1 with TRBJ2-7; 11 bases line up with TRBD2. This CDR3 has 16 residues. The V gene's germline CDR1 is SGHRS and CDR2 YFSETQ. Trimming took 2 bases from V and 2 from J; bases not matched to a gene: 6.

The chain couples TRBV5-1 to TRBJ2-5; D ambiguous. The end of the DNA is better explained by TRBJ2-7, so the J call may be wrong. This CDR3 region has 13 residues. Per the germline V gene, CDR1 is SGHRS and CDR2 is YFSETQ. DNA for the CDR3: TGCGCCAGCAGCTTGTCAGACGCCTACGAGCAGTACTTC. Residues: CASSLSDAYEQYF.

This chain links TRBV15 with TRBJ1-1, with D perhaps TRBD1 (6 bases). V dropped 9 bases and J dropped 7 bases, with 18 bases sitting between them. The germline CDR1 and CDR2 sequences are LNHNV and YYDKDF (reference sequence). The CDR3 contains 13 residues. The DNA for the CDR3 is TGTGCCACTAAACAGGGCACGGCCCTTGAAGCTTTCTTT. Translated, it gives CATKQGTALEAFF.

V and J are TRBV5-1 and TRBJ1-4, with 8 bases aligning to TRBD1. This CDR3 is 16 amino acids long. V trimming: 0 bases; J trimming: 8 bases; junction bases outside the gene matches: 9. CDR1 is SGHRS and CDR2 is YFSETQ in the germline V gene. For the CDR3, the DNA is TGCGCCAGCAGCTTGGCTGGAGACAGGGGAGGGGAAAAACTGTTTTTT. Translating gives CASSLAGDRGGEKLFF.

This clone was counted ten times or more. This chain uses TRBV28 with TRBJ1-2; possibly TRBD1 for D (5 bases). CDR3 length: 15 residues. Germline assignment: CDR1 MDHEN and CDR2 SYDVKM. The V gene lost 5 bases and the J gene lost 6 bases, with 19 bases spanning the gap. CDR3 protein: CASSPYRDGLNGYTF. DNA for the CDR3: TGTGCCAGCAGTCCTTACCGGGACGGCCTAAATGGCTACACCTTC.

The chain couples TRBV27 to TRBJ1-3; TRBD1 aligns across 7 bases. After removal of 6 bases from V and 2 bases from J, the junction contained 1 base not matched to a gene. Per germline, CDR1 MNHEY and CDR2 SMNVEV (reference sequence). This CDR3 comprises 13 residues. This CDR3 is CASRQGAGNTIYF. The CDR3 DNA reads as TGTGCCAGCAGGCAGGGGGCTGGAAACACCATATATTTT.

The V gene is TRBV7-7, the J gene TRBJ2-3; TRBD2 aligns across 8 bases. Germline V gene sequence: CDR1 SSHAT, CDR2 FNYEAQ (reference sequence). The CDR3 has 18 amino acids. V shed 5 bases, J shed 1 base, and the junction held 14 bases outside the gene matches. Here the CDR3 DNA reads TGTGCCAGCAGCCGCGAGATTCGGACTAGCAGATGCACAGATACGCAGTATTTT. This codes for CASSREIRTSRCTDTQYF.

Written as DNA, the CDR3 is TGTGCCAGCAGCTTAGGAGCGGGGCCGGTTGAGCAGTACTTC. This translates into CASSLGAGPVEQYF. The rearrangement joins TRBV7-2 to TRBJ2-7; TRBD2 matches at 7 bases. V shed 1 base and J 7 bases; nucleotides not matched to a gene: 7. Germline lookup yields CDR1 SGHTA and CDR2 FQGNSA. The CDR3 is 14 residues long.

This clone was seen more than once but under ten times. Other DNA sequences in the same sample also yield this CDR3. The gene calls are TRBV29-1 and TRBJ1-1; maybe TRBD1 (5 bases). The CDR3 length is 12 residues. Germline lookup yields CDR1 SQVTM and CDR2 ANQGSEA. V was clipped by 6 bases and J by 3 bases, with 11 bases between them. CDR3 residues: CSVGRGDTEAFF. The CDR3 DNA reads as TGCAGCGTGGGACGGGGGGACACTGAAGCTTTCTTT.

This clone was counted at least ten times. The chain combines TRBV4-2 with TRBJ2-2; the match to TRBD2 covers 10 bases. Germline CDR1 LGHNA, CDR2 YNFKEQ. The CDR3 is made up of 18 amino acids. V trimming: 1 base; J trimming: 2 bases; junction bases outside the gene matches: 7. CDR3 in amino acids: CASSQVTIAGGNTGELFF. The CDR3 coding sequence is TGTGCCAGCAGCCAAGTGACAATAGCGGGGGGAAACACCGGGGAGCTGTTTTTT.

This chain uses TRBV27 with TRBJ1-2, with D maybe TRBD1 (6 bases). The germline gives CDR1 MNHEY, CDR2 SMNVEV (reference sequence). The CDR3 extends over 15 amino acids. The germline V and J ends were trimmed by 5 bases and 6 bases, with 19 bases remaining between them. The CDR3 reads CASSIPGTPVHGYTF. In nucleotides, the CDR3 is TGTGCCAGCAGTATCCCCGGGACACCGGTACATGGCTACACCTTC.

In DNA, the CDR3 is TGTGCTAGTGGTTTGGTCCGGGACTCACAACACTCTGGGGCCAACGTCCTGACTTTC. Translated: CASGLVRDSQHSGANVLTF. The chain joins TRBV12-5 to TRBJ2-6, with a possible D match to TRBD2 (6 bases). This CDR3 has 19 residues. The germline V and J ends were trimmed by 0 bases and 0 bases, with 15 bases remaining between them. The germline V gene has CDR1 LGHNT and CDR2 FRNRAP. The whole variable domain, remainder taken from reference TRBV12-5 and TRBJ2-6, is DARVTQTPRHKVTEMGQEVTMRCQPILGHNTVFWYRQTMMQGLELLAYFRNRAPLDDSGMPKDRFSAEMPDATLATLKIQPSEPRDSAVYFCASGLVRDSQHSGANVLTFGAGSRLTVL.